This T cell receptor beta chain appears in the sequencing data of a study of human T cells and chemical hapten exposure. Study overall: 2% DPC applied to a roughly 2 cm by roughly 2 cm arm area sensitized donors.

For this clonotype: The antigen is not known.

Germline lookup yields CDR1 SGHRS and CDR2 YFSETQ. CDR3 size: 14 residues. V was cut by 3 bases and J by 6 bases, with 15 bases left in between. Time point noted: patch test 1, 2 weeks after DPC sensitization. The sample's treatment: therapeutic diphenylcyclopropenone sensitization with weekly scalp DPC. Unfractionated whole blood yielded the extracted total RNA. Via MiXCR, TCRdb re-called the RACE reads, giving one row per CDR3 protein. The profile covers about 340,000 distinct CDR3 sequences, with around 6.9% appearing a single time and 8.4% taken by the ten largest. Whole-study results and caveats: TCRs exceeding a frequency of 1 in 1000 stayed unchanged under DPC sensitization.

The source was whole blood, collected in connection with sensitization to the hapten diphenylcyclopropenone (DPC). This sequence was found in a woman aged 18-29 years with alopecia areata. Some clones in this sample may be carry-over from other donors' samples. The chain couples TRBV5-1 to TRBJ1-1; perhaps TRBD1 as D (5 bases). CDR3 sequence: CASSWQGAGAEAFF. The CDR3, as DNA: TGCGCCAGCAGCTGGCAAGGGGCGGGCGCTGAAGCTTTCTTT.